This TCR beta chain was recorded in a study of T cells in Graves' hyperthyroidism and ophthalmopathy (dated by TCRdb to the late 2010s). With respect to the entire study: Peripheral blood samples were taken at initial diagnosis, before any treatment was given. A discovery cohort of about a hundred patients, about 40 with Graves' ophthalmopathy and fewer than 65 with stable Graves' hyperthyroidism, was used to find distinguishing TCR V-J signatures. An independent validation cohort of under 20 hyperthyroidism patients and roughly 16 patients who later progressed to ophthalmopathy tested prospective prediction of ophthalmopathy. The roughly 91 discovery patients were randomly divided into training and test sets at a 7:3 ratio. In several Graves' hyperthyroidism patients, the study also compared T-cell repertoires from thyroid tissue with T-cell repertoires from blood. Once sampling was done, hyperthyroidism patients were given methimazole at a starting dose of 30 mg daily, whereas ophthalmopathy patients were given high-dose intravenous methylprednisolone. The paper reports TCR Vbeta CDR3 sequencing of over 120 peripheral blood samples: some 44 ophthalmopathy, roughly 74 hyperthyroidism and about 17 progressor patients. The study at large found these results: In validation, the model predicted progression to ophthalmopathy a median of around 6.5 months before onset, with about 70% sensitivity and about 75% specificity. A model built on a 13 V-J signature distinguished ophthalmopathy from stable hyperthyroidism, reaching roughly 88% sensitivity and 81.08% specificity in cross-validation and 80%/75% in testing. No statistical method was used to set the sample size in advance, and investigators knew the group allocation. Most expanded thyroid clonotypes (frequency above 0.001) were also detected in blood, a finding suggesting that blood repertoires may reflect thyroid immune responses.

As encoded in the germline V gene, CDR1 is MDHEN while CDR2 is SYDVKM. CDR3 length: 16 amino acids, cysteine to phenylalanine. Left in the record is the CDR3 DNA by itself, 48 bases read in frame from the first base. About this clonotype: Which antigen it targets is not known. The sample holds no much larger clone one base away, and base qualities are not on file.

Ophthalmopathy patients had moderately to severely active disease, Clinical Activity Score of at least 3, NOSPECS grade of at least 4, and duration under 3 months. The study excluded patients with uncontrolled infections, other autoimmune diseases, pregnancy or lactation. Diagnoses were based on clinical symptoms, serum thyroxine and TRAb, thyroid ultrasound and orbital computed tomography. PBMCs were isolated from more than 8 ml of fresh peripheral blood by Ficoll-Paque density gradient centrifugation. Total RNA was extracted using Trizol reagent, and RNA quality was assessed on an Agilent 2100 Bioanalyzer. TCR beta CDR3 regions were amplified from RNA transcripts. The first round of RT-PCR for the TCR CDR3 was performed with the HTBI primer set and the Qiagen OneStep RT-PCR kit. Libraries were constructed in a second round of multiplex PCR, after which size selection and purification were carried out. The libraries were sequenced on an Illumina HiSeq2000 using paired-end 100 bp reads. The original pipeline was this. SOAPnuke was used to process the raw data, with reads discarded if the reads contained adapters or uncalled bases, had a mean Phred below 15, or lacked an exact constant-primer or identifier match. High-quality paired reads were merged with COPE v1.2.5, and unique nucleotide sequences were defined as clonotypes. MiTCR v1.1 was used to align clonotypes to the IMGT TRBV, TRBD and TRBJ reference segments. Analysis was restricted to V-J combinations with a frequency above 0.0001, which covered roughly 99% of repertoires. The TCS score was defined as the ratio of F50 (clonal expansion) to E x V (chaos), calculated using BLOSUM62-based TCRdist between CDR3 peptides within each V-J. Welch's t-statistics and random forest reduced roughly 530 V-J features to some 14, which were used in a naive Bayes classifier (R e1071). Starting from the raw public reads, TCRdb applied fastp trimming at Q25, assembled clones with MiXCR and retained in-frame beta chains. Rows are combined by CDR3 protein, so each entry shows the most common genes and DNA. TCRdb's processing, not the authors' own work, is the source of the V and J calls. A total of under 500,000 distinct CDR3 sequences appear in this sample, around 15% of them only once. Around 27% of the sample is taken by the ten largest.

This sequence originates from a man aged 45-65 years with Graves' ophthalmopathy. The material sequenced was blood. The chain joins TRBV28 to TRBJ1-6; the D gene is perhaps TRBD1, on 5 matching bases. The CDR3 in this case is CVVTETGSLNNSPLHF. The DNA sequence is TGTGTCGTAACGGAAACAGGCTCTTTAAATAATTCACCCCTCCACTTT.